A selection of T cell receptor beta chains follows, all from one sample in a study of T cell repertoires in cytomegalovirus infection. Antigens of these TCRs are unknown. TCRdb recomputed calls from the reads with MiXCR, one row per CDR3 protein. The sample records 450,000 to 650,000 distinct CDR3 sequences, just under 40% being singletons. The sequencing used cultured PBMCs, collected from culture after CMV antigen stimulation. These receptors came from a human donor in good health (CMV status not recorded). Some clones in this sample may be carry-over from other donors' samples. Each CDR3 is given without its conserved first and last residue. The order of the fields is V gene, J gene, D gene, CDR3 protein. A D gene is named only where the DNA matches it firmly.

V gene: TRBV25-1
J gene: TRBJ2-5
D gene: -
CDR3 protein: ASSESRGVGETQY

V gene: TRBV11-2
J gene: TRBJ1-5
D gene: -
CDR3 protein: ASSLDALGNQPQH

V gene: TRBV20-1
J gene: TRBJ2-5
D gene: -
CDR3 protein: SARDLGPLLTQY

V gene: TRBV6-6
J gene: TRBJ2-3
D gene: -
CDR3 protein: ASLRQVLTDTQY

V gene: TRBV7-9
J gene: TRBJ2-1
D gene: -
CDR3 protein: ASSPAALYNEQF

V gene: TRBV27
J gene: TRBJ2-1
D gene: -
CDR3 protein: ASSLLGSAGSEQF

V gene: TRBV7-8
J gene: TRBJ2-7
D gene: -
CDR3 protein: ASSSQRVSYEQY

V gene: TRBV6-8
J gene: TRBJ2-6
D gene: -
CDR3 protein: AGKSAGANVLT

V gene: TRBV12-3/TRBV12-4
J gene: TRBJ2-1
D gene: -
CDR3 protein: ASNPGGGNNNEQF

V gene: TRBV7-8
J gene: TRBJ2-1
D gene: -
CDR3 protein: ASSHPGDYNEQF

V gene: TRBV7-4
J gene: TRBJ1-5
D gene: TRBD1
CDR3 protein: ASSSTGGHQPQH

V gene: TRBV6-1
J gene: TRBJ2-5
D gene: -
CDR3 protein: ASSVHVERTQY

V gene: TRBV7-2
J gene: TRBJ1-3
D gene: -
CDR3 protein: ASSSDSPGNTIY

V gene: TRBV7-8
J gene: TRBJ1-3
D gene: -
CDR3 protein: ASSLVAGLKMTGNTIY

V gene: TRBV7-2
J gene: TRBJ2-7
D gene: -
CDR3 protein: ASSLEDGGYYEQY

V gene: TRBV7-8
J gene: TRBJ2-1
D gene: -
CDR3 protein: ASSPLHEQF

V gene: TRBV7-2
J gene: TRBJ2-7
D gene: -
CDR3 protein: ASSLRLEGGPNYEQY

V gene: TRBV7-8
J gene: TRBJ1-3
D gene: -
CDR3 protein: ASSLARTISGNTIY

V gene: TRBV11-2
J gene: TRBJ2-5
D gene: -
CDR3 protein: ASSSRQREETQY

V gene: TRBV7-2
J gene: TRBJ2-7
D gene: -
CDR3 protein: ACARNSYEQY

V gene: TRBV6-1
J gene: TRBJ1-5
D gene: TRBD1
CDR3 protein: ASTWTGGNQPQH

V gene: TRBV7-7
J gene: TRBJ2-3
D gene: -
CDR3 protein: ASSPGANPADTQY

V gene: TRBV29-1
J gene: TRBJ2-3
D gene: TRBD2
CDR3 protein: SMFQSKAGGPADTQY

V gene: TRBV7-2
J gene: TRBJ2-7
D gene: -
CDR3 protein: ASSPPSRHEQY

V gene: TRBV20-1
J gene: TRBJ2-1
D gene: -
CDR3 protein: SAGDSYNEQF

V gene: TRBV20-1
J gene: TRBJ2-7
D gene: -
CDR3 protein: SARWSAYEQY

V gene: TRBV9
J gene: TRBJ2-1
D gene: -
CDR3 protein: ASSVARGRASYNEQF

V gene: TRBV2
J gene: TRBJ2-7
D gene: -
CDR3 protein: ARIGQGGTEQY

V gene: TRBV7-9
J gene: TRBJ2-7
D gene: -
CDR3 protein: ASSDSSGAREQY

V gene: TRBV7-2
J gene: TRBJ2-1
D gene: TRBD2
CDR3 protein: ASTPRGLAGGFNEQF

V gene: TRBV10-3
J gene: TRBJ2-1
D gene: -
CDR3 protein: AISPANDEQF

V gene: TRBV12-3/TRBV12-4
J gene: TRBJ2-7
D gene: -
CDR3 protein: ASSWSGYPTYEQY

V gene: TRBV11-2
J gene: TRBJ2-1
D gene: TRBD1
CDR3 protein: ASGTTGGRDEQF

V gene: TRBV20-1
J gene: TRBJ2-5
D gene: TRBD2
CDR3 protein: SATSGLETQY

V gene: TRBV27
J gene: TRBJ2-2
D gene: -
CDR3 protein: ASMVKGYGELF

V gene: TRBV7-2
J gene: TRBJ2-3
D gene: -
CDR3 protein: ASSFPSGANTQY

V gene: TRBV7-2
J gene: TRBJ2-7
D gene: TRBD2
CDR3 protein: ATEPGLAGGEQY

V gene: TRBV7-2
J gene: TRBJ2-7
D gene: TRBD2
CDR3 protein: ASSLVISGVYEQY

V gene: TRBV19
J gene: TRBJ1-5
D gene: TRBD1
CDR3 protein: ASSWVDRGVDQPQH

V gene: TRBV28
J gene: TRBJ2-7
D gene: -
CDR3 protein: ASSLSGGAYEQY

V gene: TRBV7-2
J gene: TRBJ2-1
D gene: TRBD2
CDR3 protein: ASALAESWNEQF

V gene: TRBV5-4
J gene: TRBJ2-7
D gene: -
CDR3 protein: ASSFNRDYYEQY

V gene: TRBV7-8
J gene: TRBJ1-4
D gene: TRBD1
CDR3 protein: ASSLTGTNEKLF

V gene: TRBV7-9
J gene: TRBJ1-1
D gene: -
CDR3 protein: ASSQWGTEAF

V gene: TRBV20-1
J gene: TRBJ2-3
D gene: TRBD2
CDR3 protein: SARGQAGGDDTQY

V gene: TRBV6-1
J gene: TRBJ2-5
D gene: TRBD1
CDR3 protein: ASKTGGEETQY